One sample yielded the 7 T cell receptor beta chains listed below, sequenced in a study of blood T cell repertoires in COVID-19 (dated by TCRdb to the early 2020s). Library preparation was by the immunoSEQ multiplex PCR assay. TCRdb obtained this table from immuneACCESS and retained in-frame rearrangements with V and J assigned. These tables miss some clones; where compared with another copy, unresolved V genes account for less than half of the shortfall, and the remainder is unexplained. In this sample the table shows over 250,000 clones, roughly 80% of which occur a single time. The ten largest clones add up to around 5% of the sample. The sequenced sample was PBMCs or T cells enriched from blood (not recorded which). These receptors came from a man in his forties or fifties who had been exposed to COVID-19.

This chain links TRBV18 with TRBJ2-7; TRBD1 is a possible D gene (6 bases). Germline V gene data show CDR1 as KGHSH and CDR2 as LQKENI. Deletions cut 2 bases from V and 4 bases from J, with 12 bases between. The CDR3 contains 14 residues. CDR3 loop: CASSPTGQIYEQYF. In nucleotides, the CDR3 is TGTGCCAGCTCACCAACGGGACAAATTTACGAGCAGTACTTC.

The chain uses TRBV6-5 and TRBJ2-7; unclear D gene. CDR3 size: 12 residues. Germline CDR1 and CDR2: MNHEY and SVGAGI. V lost 8 bases and J lost 5, with 13 bases in between. CDR3 in DNA: TGTGCCAGCGTCAGCTCGGGTAACGAGCAGTACTTC. Translation: CASVSSGNEQYF.

This clone was observed once. The chain uses TRBV12-5 and TRBJ2-2, with D unresolved. The CDR3 covers 17 residues. V dropped 6 bases and J dropped 2 bases, with 19 bases sitting between them. Looked up from germline, CDR1 is LGHNT and CDR2 is FRNRAP. For the CDR3, the DNA is TGTGCTAGTGGACGACCCTGGGTAGCTGTAAACACCGGGGAGCTGTTTTTT. This sequence encodes CASGRPWVAVNTGELFF.

The chain is built from TRBV4-1 and TRBJ1-1; 10 nucleotides line up with TRBD1. This CDR3 has 16 amino acids. With V trimmed by 0 bases and J by 6 bases, 7 bases remained unmatched. Germline CDR1 MGHRA, CDR2 YSYEKL. The CDR3 loop reads CASSQDRDRGVAEAFF. The CDR3 nucleotides are TGCGCCAGCAGCCAAGATAGGGACAGGGGAGTTGCTGAAGCTTTCTTT.

The rearrangement links TRBV10-3 to TRBJ1-1; 7 bases fit TRBD1. This CDR3 is built from 12 residues. Germline loops: CDR1 ENHRY, CDR2 SYGVKD. The V gene end was trimmed by 10 bases and the J gene end by 2 bases; junction bases not matched to a gene: 4. This chain's CDR3 is CASRDRNTEAFF. The DNA of the CDR3 is TGTGCCAGCCGGGACAGAAACACTGAAGCTTTCTTT.

The rearrangement links TRBV5-5 to TRBJ1-2; the D gene is possibly TRBD1 (6 bases). With 4 bases removed from V and 3 bases from J, the gap between germline ends came to 10 bases. The CDR3 runs to 13 residues. Germline lookup yields CDR1 SGHKS and CDR2 YYEKEE (reference sequence). The CDR3 loop reads CASSPRTDYGYTF. The CDR3 bases are TGTGCCAGCAGCCCGAGGACAGACTATGGCTACACCTTC.

The chain recombines TRBV25-1 with TRBJ1-4, with 8 bases matching TRBD1. Germline trimming cut 3 bases from V and 7 bases from J; bases unmatched to any gene: 7. Germline assignment: CDR1 MGHDK and CDR2 SYGVNS. The CDR3 has 15 amino acids. The CDR3 bases are TGTGCCAGCAGTGATTTTGGACAGGGTGGTGAAAAACTGTTTTTT. It yields the protein CASSDFGQGGEKLFF.